The entry below describes one T cell receptor beta chain. It has no known antigen specificity. No much larger clone exists at a distance of one base, and base qualities are not known. The sample contains more than one DNA sequence encoding this CDR3. This sample is part of a study of shared clonotypes between healthy human individuals (TCRdb year 2020). For the study in its entirety: Three men and a couple of women, aged 18 to 49 years, made up the cohort. To estimate repertoire size and how much clonotype sharing occurs between individuals, the study deeply sequenced the blood TCR repertoires of several healthy adults. To increase sequencing depth and limit assay-specific biases, TCR repertoire library preparation and sequencing were carried out by different laboratories using diverse techniques. Each donor's leukapheresis produced roughly between roughly 0.85 and 10 billion PBMCs. For each donor, three plates each were used for CD4 naive and CD4 memory, two plates were used for CD8 naive, and one plate was used for CD8 memory. The research as a whole found: Pairwise subsampling indicated that sequencing depth was expected to affect the degree of clonotype sharing among donors. Estimated clonotype richness was generally larger for naive than for memory subsets. When four donors were compared, the shared fraction of clonotypes was 5% to 6.5% for naive CD4, roughly 3.4% for naive CD8, roughly 2.5% for memory CD4, and about 0.36% for memory CD8. Higher generation probabilities were observed for clonotypes shared by all four sorted-subset donors than for non-shared clonotypes. Only blood was sampled, and tissue TCR repertoires likely differ from those in blood. The small number of donors limited the genetic and exposure-history diversity represented. Incomplete sequencing was indicated by rarefaction of sorted-subset datasets, despite the large sequencing depth.

Healthy HIV-negative adults with no recently reported acute infections or vaccinations were included as donors. All donors were Caucasian adults living in Nashville, Tennessee, USA. CD4+ T cells were enriched by magnetic negative selection; naive cells were then positively selected on CD45RA, and the negative fraction formed the memory subset. Blood was obtained by leukapheresis, after which PBMCs were separated by Ficoll-Histopaque density gradient centrifugation and cryopreserved in liquid nitrogen vapor phase. Analytical flow cytometry was used to check the purity and quantity of each magnetically sorted T cell population. Genomic DNA was isolated from every sorted fraction and measured by UV absorbance on a Nanodrop 2000c. Using the deep immunoSEQ assay, multiplex PCR amplified TCR CDR3 regions from genomic DNA. Genomic DNA extracted from each cell subset was distributed evenly over all wells of several immunoSEQ 96-well plates, and each plate served as one replicate. For sorted subsets, roughly 200 ng genomic DNA, equal to 25,000 to 35,000 T cell genomes, was loaded into each replicate PCR. Purified libraries were quantified with a Qubit 3.0 fluorometer, sized on a Bioanalyzer 2100, and re-quantified with the KAPA Library Quantification kit. Every immunoSEQ 96-well plate was sequenced on a dedicated single-read 150-cycle Illumina NextSeq 550 flow cell. The paper's data handling went like this. Because the immunoSEQ output included only junctional sequences and no quality scores, the filtering could not be the same as the filtering used for full-length reads. Sequences were annotated with PyIR, a Python wrapper for IgBLAST v1.9, using IMGT germline references to assign V/J genes and CDR3. Reads were filtered out if the reads had weak V/J assignments (E-value above 1e-6), no CDR3, stop codons, out-of-frame junctions, or ambiguous translated residues. V3J clonotypes were defined by identical inferred V gene, J gene, and CDR3 amino acid sequence. Percentage overlap between repertoires was computed as shared unique clonotypes divided by the size of the smaller repertoire. Three approaches were used to assess repertoire richness: RTK rarefaction, the Chao1 estimator, and Recon v2.1 estimates of unobserved clonotypes. OLGA was used to compute generation probabilities for all TCRbeta clonotypes that the gDNA method yielded from several donors. TCRdb took this table from immuneACCESS and kept in-frame rearrangements with V and J called. Such tables lack part of the clones; where checked against another copy, unresolved V genes explain under half of the gap, and the rest is unexplained. The V and J calls and clone size come from that table; D and trimming were worked out from the DNA. The sample yields roughly 1,500,000 clones; approximately 98.5% were counted once. The ten largest clonotypes hold around 0.33% of the sample.

V and J are truncated by 4 bases and 5 bases respectively, leaving an intervening sequence of 12 bases. Reading from cysteine to phenylalanine, the CDR3 counts 13 amino acids. Here the CDR3 DNA is all that survives: 39 bases in frame from base 1. CDR1 SGHNT and CDR2 YYREEE were looked up in the germline V gene (reference sequence). The specimen was naive CD4+ T cells sorted from blood. The sample's cell subset or site, from its label and the paper: CD45RA+ positively selected. The receptor was derived from a man aged 30 to 45 in good health. The chain is assembled from TRBV5-4 and TRBJ1-1; the best D guess is TRBD1, with 6 bases matching. The DNA sequence is as follows: TGTGCCAGCAGCCCACAGGGAAGAACTGAAGCTTTCTTT. Its coded protein is CASSPQGRTEAFF.